Included here is one TCR beta chain sequence, with context. Its antigen is not identified. The study ran its PCR with 60 Vbeta and 13 Jbeta primers. This table comes from immunoSEQ multiplex PCR, and its TCRdb copy is limited to in-frame clones, with some not included. The sample records about 85,000 clones, 80% being singletons. These data originate in a study of cytomegalovirus exposure and HLA in healthy donors. With V trimmed by 4 bases and J by 5 bases, 8 bases remained unmatched. Per the germline V gene, CDR1 is SGHTA and CDR2 is FQGNSA. The CDR3 is 15 amino acids. Study conclusions and caveats: Some segments of the V type, notably TRBV6-2 and TRBV6-3, were excluded as indistinguishable. Cytomegalovirus-associated status was assigned to approximately 160 TCR beta chains. There were a few CMV-associated chains whose specificity for CMV antigens was confirmed in vitro.

Sequencing was performed on PBMCs. The source is a man aged 50 to 59 in good health and CMV-seropositive. This chain links TRBV7-2 with TRBJ2-1; 7 nucleotides align to TRBD2. The CDR3 loop is CASSSSGGSDNEQFF. In DNA form, the CDR3 reads TGTGCCAGCAGCTCCAGTGGCGGGAGCGACAATGAGCAGTTCTTC.